The rows below give T cell receptor beta chains drawn from one sample of a study of blood T cells in healthy people across ages. One entry per CDR3 protein, called by TCRdb with MiXCR from the 5' RACE reads. The sample carries hundreds of thousands of distinct CDR3 sequences, around 54% recorded once. What was sequenced was blood. These receptors were taken from a man aged 55 to 69 in good health. Each CDR3 is given without its conserved first and last residue.

>TRBJ1-2|TRBV6-5
ASSYEGQPTRGYT
>.|TRBV2
ASSVGGVGTQY
>TRBJ2-5|TRBV20-1
SASGTGEETQY
>TRBJ1-2|TRBV5-5
ASSSPDRSYGYT
>TRBJ1-2|TRBV12-3/TRBV12-4
ASSSEGYGYT
>TRBJ1-2|TRBV12-3/TRBV12-4
ASSFETGTGNNYGYT
>.|TRBV18
AGSSGRGQETQY
>TRBJ1-2|TRBV20-1
SARTAGYGYT
>TRBJ2-3|TRBV5-1
ASSLARTSGGATTQY
>TRBJ2-1|TRBV9
ASSVVGALGFANEQF
>TRBJ2-7|TRBV12-3/TRBV12-4
ASSFDRGAEQY
>TRBJ1-2|TRBV5-1
ASSLDSGVYYT
>TRBJ1-4|TRBV3-1
ASSQVVRGEKLF